The 23 T cell receptor beta chains listed next were all sequenced from one sample in a study of blood T cell repertoires in COVID-19. Assay: immunoSEQ multiplex PCR; the TCRdb copy retains only in-frame clones and omits some. This sample yields about 300,000 clones, of which over 75% are seen a single time; 6% to 7% belongs to the top ten. The sequenced sample consisted of peripheral blood. The origin of the receptors is a woman in her thirties with COVID-19, enrolled during active disease.

The gene calls are TRBV5-1 and TRBJ2-1; TRBD2 matches 9 bases. This CDR3 has 16 amino acids. Germline V CDR1 and CDR2: SGHRS, YFSETQ. The junction had 5 bases not matched to a gene; V was cut back by 0 bases and J by 4 bases. CDR3 protein: CASSLEVAGVYNEQFF. CDR3 bases: TGCGCCAGCAGCTTGGAGGTAGCGGGAGTGTACAATGAGCAGTTCTTC. The full variable domain, rest sourced from reference TRBV5-1 and TRBJ2-1, is KAGVTQTPRYLIKTRGQQVTLSCSPISGHRSVSWYQQTPGQGLQFLFEYFSETQRNKGNFPGRFSGRQFSNSRSEMNVSTLELGDSALYLCASSLEVAGVYNEQFFGPGTRLTVL.

This clone appeared once. This chain connects TRBV10-2 to TRBJ2-2, with 7 bases fitting TRBD2. V gave up 8 bases and J gave up 0 bases; unmatched junction bases: 3. Germline assignment: CDR1 WSHSY and CDR2 SAAADI. This CDR3 region has 14 residues. This CDR3 reads CASGTISNTGELFF. In DNA, the CDR3 is TGCGCCAGCGGGACTATTTCGAACACCGGGGAGCTGTTTTTT.

There are a few counts of this clone. This chain links TRBV10-3 with TRBJ1-3, with D uncertain. V was clipped by 6 bases and J by 1 base, with 10 bases between them. This CDR3 comprises 14 residues. The germline V gene encodes CDR1 ENHRY and CDR2 SYGVKD. CDR3 residues: CAIRAGQSGNTIYF. The CDR3 DNA reads TGTGCCATCAGGGCAGGCCAATCTGGAAACACCATATATTTT.

The chain joins TRBV5-4 to TRBJ1-1; D is perhaps TRBD1 (5 bases). Germline CDR1 and CDR2: SGHNT and YYREEE (reference sequence). Between the trimmed V and J ends, which lost 5 bases and 4 bases, there was a span of 12 bases. CDR3 size: 13 residues. In nucleotides, the CDR3 is TGTGCCAGCAGGAGGGAGGGACCCACTGAAGCTTTCTTT. Its protein product is CASRREGPTEAFF.

V and J are TRBV19 and TRBJ1-4, with a possible D match to TRBD1 (5 bases). The germline V and J ends were trimmed by 5 bases and 14 bases, with 12 bases remaining between them. This CDR3 comprises 11 residues. Germline loops: CDR1 LNHDA, CDR2 SQIVND (reference sequence). The CDR3 bases are TGTGCCAGTAGTTCAGGACACGGTCTGTTTTTT. Translated: CASSSGHGLFF.

The rearrangement uses TRBV4-3 and TRBJ1-5; D gene uncertain. Trimming cost V 6 bases and J 3 bases, with 15 bases left between them. Germline assignment: CDR1 LGHNA and CDR2 YSLEER. The CDR3 runs to 15 residues. The CDR3 region has the DNA TGCGCCAGCAGTTATTGGGCAGGTGACAATCAGCCCCAGCATTTT. As protein: CASSYWAGDNQPQHF.

The chain has TRBV6-5 and TRBJ2-7, with TRBD1 matching over 8 bases. The trim removed 2 bases at V and 2 bases at J, leaving 5 bases unmatched. Germline loops: CDR1 MNHEY, CDR2 SVGAGI. The CDR3 contains 15 residues. The CDR3 DNA follows: TGTGCCAGCAGTTACGCCGGGACAGGCACCTACGAGCAGTACTTC. It specifies CASSYAGTGTYEQYF.

The chain has TRBV11-2 and TRBJ2-7; the D gene is possibly TRBD2 (5 bases). The CDR3 sequence is 15 residues long. Trimming pared 4 bases from V and 2 bases from J, leaving 15 bases between. The germline V gene encodes CDR1 SGHAT and CDR2 FQNNGV. CDR3 loop: CASSSAASGTYEQYF. The CDR3 DNA sequence: TGTGCCAGCAGCTCAGCAGCGAGCGGCACCTACGAGCAGTACTTC.

The gene calls are TRBV5-4 and TRBJ1-1; D is possibly TRBD1 (5 bases). Per the germline V gene, CDR1 is SGHNT and CDR2 is YYREEE (reference sequence). This CDR3 has 13 residues. Between the trimmed V and J ends, which lost 5 bases and 1 base, there was a span of 9 bases. This CDR3 is CASSSQGNTEAFF. The CDR3 DNA sequence: TGTGCCAGCAGTTCTCAGGGGAACACTGAAGCTTTCTTT.

The V gene is TRBV29-1, the J gene TRBJ2-1; possibly TRBD2 for D (6 bases). Germline V CDR1 and CDR2: SQVTM, ANQGSEA. V gave up 6 bases and J gave up 5 bases, with 20 bases separating them. The CDR3 is 15 amino acids. The CDR3 here is CSVRRRGGTDNEQFF. The DNA of the CDR3 is TGCAGCGTCCGAAGACGCGGCGGGACTGACAATGAGCAGTTCTTC.

This sequence joins TRBV18 and TRBJ1-3; 7 bases map to TRBD1. This CDR3 is 18 amino acids long. V trimming: 0 bases; J trimming: 1 base; junction bases outside the gene matches: 9. Germline CDR1 reads KGHSH; CDR2 reads LQKENI. CDR3 protein: CASSPPAKGARSGNTIYF. The CDR3 bases are TGTGCCAGCTCACCACCAGCTAAGGGGGCTCGATCTGGAAACACCATATATTTT.

V and J are TRBV11-3 and TRBJ2-7, with 8 bases fitting TRBD2. The germline CDR1 and CDR2 sequences are SGHNT and YENEEA. The CDR3 spans 14 residues. J lost 7 bases, V lost 5 bases, and 10 bases had no gene match. The CDR3: CASSTPGGAEEQYF. The CDR3 DNA follows: TGTGCCAGCAGCACCCCGGGGGGGGCGGAAGAGCAGTACTTC.

The genes are TRBV10-3 and TRBJ2-2; 9 bases match TRBD1. V was pared by 3 bases and J by 5 bases, with 4 bases of the junction left unmatched. The CDR3 has 15 residues. Germline V gene data show CDR1 as ENHRY and CDR2 as SYGVKD. The chain's CDR3 is CAISERGQGTGELFF. As DNA, the CDR3 is TGTGCCATCAGTGAAAGAGGACAGGGGACCGGGGAGCTGTTTTTT.

The chain combines TRBV5-5 with TRBJ1-1; D possibly corresponds to TRBD1 (5 bases). This CDR3 contains 15 residues. With 3 bases removed from V and 0 bases from J, the gap between germline ends came to 12 bases. CDR1 is SGHKS, CDR2 YYEKEE, per germline (reference sequence). In DNA, the CDR3 is TGTGCCAGCAGCTGGATACAGGTGATGAACACTGAAGCTTTCTTT. It codes for CASSWIQVMNTEAFF.

The chain couples TRBV15 to TRBJ2-3, with D perhaps TRBD1 (6 bases). The ends were cut back, 0 bases at V and 2 bases at J, with 12 bases in the middle. CDR1 is LNHNV, CDR2 YYDKDF, per germline (reference sequence). The CDR3 covers 16 residues. The CDR3 loop is CATSRDSAGDTDTQYF. The DNA of the CDR3 is TGTGCCACCAGCAGAGATTCGGCAGGGGACACAGATACGCAGTATTTT.

This clone appeared a single time. The rearrangement links TRBV9 to TRBJ1-4; possibly TRBD1 for D (5 bases). The length of the CDR3 is 14 residues. Trimming removed 0 bases from V and 8 bases from J, with 11 bases in between. Germline V lookup: CDR1 SGDLS, CDR2 YYNGEE. In DNA form, the CDR3 reads TGTGCCAGCAGCGTAGGTCAGGGCAAAGAAAAACTGTTTTTT. It codes for CASSVGQGKEKLFF.

The chain uses TRBV28 and TRBJ1-6; D perhaps matches TRBD1 (6 bases). V was shortened by 5 bases and J by 6 bases, with 14 bases between the two germline ends. The CDR3 is 15 amino acids. Germline-derived CDR1 and CDR2 are MDHEN and SYDVKM. CDR3 sequence (DNA): TGTGCCAGCAGTACCGGGACAATAGTTAATTCACCCCTCCACTTT. Protein sequence: CASSTGTIVNSPLHF.

To note about this clone: The identical CDR3 is also encoded by other nucleotide sequences in the sample. This chain uses TRBV6-5 with TRBJ2-7, with D perhaps matching TRBD2 (5 bases). The V gene lost 2 bases and the J gene lost 2 bases, with 10 bases spanning the gap. This CDR3 is built from 14 residues. Germline CDR1 and CDR2: MNHEY and SVGAGI. CDR3 loop: CASSYGTGAYEQYF. As DNA, the CDR3 is TGTGCCAGCAGTTACGGAACCGGGGCCTACGAGCAGTACTTC.

The rearrangement links TRBV27 to TRBJ2-5; D uncertain. V lost 6 bases to trimming and J lost 6 bases, with 14 bases between them. Looked up from germline, CDR1 is MNHEY and CDR2 is SMNVEV (reference sequence). The length of the CDR3 is 13 residues. The CDR3 nucleotides read TGTGCCAGCAGCGACCTAACGCGGCAGACCCAGTACTTC. Protein: CASSDLTRQTQYF.

The CDR3 loop is CASSQEAGLAGAIGELFF. In nucleotides, the CDR3 is TGTGCCAGCAGCCAAGAGGCTGGACTAGCGGGAGCTATCGGGGAGCTGTTTTTT. This chain uses TRBV3-1 (or the pseudogene TRBV3-2) with TRBJ2-2, with TRBD2 matching 13 bases. The CDR3 is made up of 18 amino acids. From germline, CDR1 is LGHDT and CDR2 YNNKEL (reference sequence). Unmatched junction bases numbered 8, after V lost 0 bases and J lost 7 bases.

The chain links TRBV18 to TRBJ1-4, with a weak D call TRBD1 (5 bases). The CDR3 runs 16 residues. Trimming shortened V by 3 bases and J by 2 bases, and 13 bases separated the two germline ends. Germline CDR1 KGHSH, CDR2 LQKENI. CDR3 coding DNA: TGTGCCAGCTCACCCGGAGCGGGGCGGACTAATGAAAAACTGTTTTTT. This codes for CASSPGAGRTNEKLFF.

This sequence joins TRBV7-9 and TRBJ2-7, with D possibly matching TRBD2 (6 bases). The CDR3 runs to 14 residues. V lost 4 bases and J lost 5, with 15 bases in between. Germline V gene sequence: CDR1 SEHNR, CDR2 FQNEAQ (reference sequence). The CDR3 here is CASSSILAKHEQYF. The DNA of the CDR3 is TGTGCCAGCAGCTCAATCCTAGCGAAGCACGAGCAGTACTTC.

The chain is built from TRBV7-9 and TRBJ2-7; D ambiguous. V was shortened by 4 bases and J by 5 bases, with 12 bases between the two germline ends. This CDR3 has 13 amino acids. Per germline, CDR1 SEHNR and CDR2 FQNEAQ (reference sequence). The CDR3 loop reads CASSSAPMHEQYF. CDR3 in DNA: TGTGCCAGCAGCTCTGCCCCTATGCACGAGCAGTACTTC.